What follows is one T cell receptor (beta chain) and its context. The sample originates from a study of blood T cell repertoires in COVID-19. Across the whole study: PBMCs, B-cell-depleted T cells, or T cells provided the cDNA or gDNA that made up the material.

J lost 2 bases, V lost 4 bases, and 2 bases had no gene match. The CDR3 extends over 14 amino acids. Looked up from germline, CDR1 is LNHDA and CDR2 is SQIVND (reference sequence). Per the original data handling: Nucleated cell number was recorded as an estimate derived from reference gene primer amplification. The method was immunoSEQ multiplex PCR; TCRdb's version includes in-frame clones alone and lacks a portion of them. The V and J calls and the clone size are those of that table, but D and trimming were determined from the DNA. The sample lists 50,000 to 60,000 clones; around 82% were seen once. Patients from Seattle were sampled longitudinally, starting during active infection.

Sequencing used peripheral blood. This chain links TRBV19 with TRBJ2-5; 9 bases are a match to TRBD2. This TCR came from a man at least 80 years old with COVID-19, enrolled during active disease. The CDR3 is CASSTTSGQETQYF. The CDR3 DNA is TGTGCCAGTAGTACGACTAGCGGACAAGAGACCCAGTACTTC.